The clone carrying this TCR beta chain has a handful of counts. Its specificity is not known. The sample is drawn from a study of cytomegalovirus exposure and HLA in healthy donors. Per the germline V gene, CDR1 is SGHTA and CDR2 is FQGTGA. V was cut by 5 bases and J by 6 bases, with 12 bases left in between. The CDR3 is made up of 13 amino acids. Study-level points and caveats: Common viral pathogens seemed to be connected with several of the most significant clusters, according to a later analysis. Later analysis placed DRB1 highest and HLA-C lowest in TCR association rates, which differed by HLA locus. Presence/absence analyses took donor sequencing depth as roughly uniform.

PCR primers comprised 60 Vbeta and 13 Jbeta primers. Clones were read by immunoSEQ multiplex PCR, and TCRdb kept only the in-frame ones, dropping some. The sample records roughly 140,000 clones, 80% to 90% being singletons. What was sequenced was PBMCs. V gene TRBV7-3 combines with J gene TRBJ2-3, with D perhaps TRBD1 (5 bases). This TCR was recovered from a woman aged 40 to 50 in good health and CMV-seropositive. The CDR3 DNA follows: TGTGCCAGCAGCCCGGACATCGGGGATACGCAGTATTTT. Protein product: CASSPDIGDTQYF.